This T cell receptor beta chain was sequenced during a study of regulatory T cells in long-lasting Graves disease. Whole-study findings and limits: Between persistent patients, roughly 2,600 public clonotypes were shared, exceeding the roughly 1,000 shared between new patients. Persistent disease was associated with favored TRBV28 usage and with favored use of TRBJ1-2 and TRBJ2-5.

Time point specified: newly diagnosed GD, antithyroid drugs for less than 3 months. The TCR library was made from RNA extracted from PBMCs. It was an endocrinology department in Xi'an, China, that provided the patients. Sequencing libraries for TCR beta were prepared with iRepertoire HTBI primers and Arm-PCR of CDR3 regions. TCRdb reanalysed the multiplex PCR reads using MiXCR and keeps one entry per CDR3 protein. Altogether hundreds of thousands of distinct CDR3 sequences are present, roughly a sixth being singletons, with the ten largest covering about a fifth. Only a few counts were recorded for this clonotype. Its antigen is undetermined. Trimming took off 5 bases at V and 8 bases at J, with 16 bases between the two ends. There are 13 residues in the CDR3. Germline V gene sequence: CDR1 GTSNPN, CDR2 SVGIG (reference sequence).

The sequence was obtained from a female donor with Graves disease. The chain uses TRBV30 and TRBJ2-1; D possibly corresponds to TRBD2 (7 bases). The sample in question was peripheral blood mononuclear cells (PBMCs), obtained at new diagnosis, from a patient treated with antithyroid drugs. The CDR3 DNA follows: TGTGCCTGGGGGGGGGCCGTGTTGGATGAGCAGTTCTTC. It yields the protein CAWGGAVLDEQFF.